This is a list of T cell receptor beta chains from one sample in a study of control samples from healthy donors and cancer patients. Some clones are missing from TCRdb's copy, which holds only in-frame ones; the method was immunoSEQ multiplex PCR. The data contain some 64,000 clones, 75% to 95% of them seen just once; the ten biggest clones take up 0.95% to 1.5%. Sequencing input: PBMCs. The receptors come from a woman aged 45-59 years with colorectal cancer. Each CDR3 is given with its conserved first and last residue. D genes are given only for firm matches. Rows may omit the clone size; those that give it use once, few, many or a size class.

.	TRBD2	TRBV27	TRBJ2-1	TGTGCCAGCAGTTTGGTTGGACTAGTCCATGAGCAGTTCTTC	CASSLVGLVHEQFF
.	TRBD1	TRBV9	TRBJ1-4	TGTGCCAGCAGCGGGCGGGGGACAGCTAATGAAAAACTGTTTTTT	CASSGRGTANEKLFF
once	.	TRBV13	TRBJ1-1	TGTGCCAGCAGCTCGGGACCGCACAAGAACACTGAAGCTTTCTTT	CASSSGPHKNTEAFF
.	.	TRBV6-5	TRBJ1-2	TGTGCCAGCAGTTATTATGGGGGCGAAGCCTATGGCTACACCTTC	CASSYYGGEAYGYTF
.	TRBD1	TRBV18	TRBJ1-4	TGTGCCAGCTCACCGCCTATACAGGGGGCCCCACTGTTTTTT	CASSPPIQGAPLFF
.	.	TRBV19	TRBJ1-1	TGTGCCAGTACCCTTCTGGCAGAGAACACTGAAGCTTTCTTT	CASTLLAENTEAFF
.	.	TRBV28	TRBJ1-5	TGTGCCAGCAGTCCTCCGGGACAAAGGGCTCAGCCCCAGCATTTT	CASSPPGQRAQPQHF
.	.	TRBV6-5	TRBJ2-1	TGTGCCAGCAGTCGGTTCAATGAGCAGTTCTTC	CASSRFNEQFF
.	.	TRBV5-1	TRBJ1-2	TGCGCCAGCAGCTTGATGACGGACTATGGCTACACCTTC	CASSLMTDYGYTF
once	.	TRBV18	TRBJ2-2	TGTGCCAGCTCATCCGGGACGGCGAACACCGGGGAGCTGTTTTTT	CASSSGTANTGELFF
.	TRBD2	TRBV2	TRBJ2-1	TGTGCCAGCAGGCCGACTAGCCGATTGGATAATGAGCAGTTCTTC	CASRPTSRLDNEQFF
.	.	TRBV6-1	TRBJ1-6	TGTGCCAGCAGTGAAGACGGTAACAATTCACCCCTCCACTTT	CASSEDGNNSPLHF
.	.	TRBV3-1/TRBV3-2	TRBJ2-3	TGTGCCAGCAGCATTAGTCGCACAGATACGCAGTATTTT	CASSISRTDTQYF
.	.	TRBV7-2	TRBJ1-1	TGTGCCAGCAGATACATAGGGGGTGGCACTGAAGCTTTCTTT	CASRYIGGGTEAFF
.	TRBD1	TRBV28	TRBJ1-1	TGTGCCAGCAGCCCCGGGCTGGACAGGGAAGAGTGGCGCACTGAAGCTTTCTTT	CASSPGLDREEWRTEAFF
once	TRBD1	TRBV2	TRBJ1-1	TGTGCCAGCAGTGAAAGGGGGACAGCTAACACTGAAGCTTTCTTT	CASSERGTANTEAFF
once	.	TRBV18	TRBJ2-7	TGTGCCAGCTCACGCCGGGACACCTACGAGCAGTACTTC	CASSRRDTYEQYF
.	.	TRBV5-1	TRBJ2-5	TGCGCCAGCAGCAACGACATGCGACAAGAGACCCAGTACTTC	CASSNDMRQETQYF
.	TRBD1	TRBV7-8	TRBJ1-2	TGTGCCAGCAGCTTAGCAAGTACAGGGGGCTATGGCTACACCTTC	CASSLASTGGYGYTF
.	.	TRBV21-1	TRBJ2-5	TGTGCCAGCAGCAAAGAGCGGGCTATCCTCCAAGAGACCCAGTACTTC	CASSKERAILQETQYF
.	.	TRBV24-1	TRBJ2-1	TGTGCCACCAGTGATAAAGATGAGCAGTTCTTC	CATSDKDEQFF
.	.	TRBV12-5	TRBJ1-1	TGTGCTAGTGGTCCCTCCCCTAGGCCCCATAACACTGAAGCTTTCTTT	CASGPSPRPHNTEAFF
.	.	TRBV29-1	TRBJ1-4	TGCAGCGTTGAGGGCGGGGGGGCTGAAAAACTGTTTTTT	CSVEGGGAEKLFF
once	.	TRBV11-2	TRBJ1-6	TGTGCCAGCAGCCACAACGAGCGGGGCGGGGGTTCACCCCTCCACTTT	CASSHNERGGGSPLHF
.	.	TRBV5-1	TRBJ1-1	TGCGCCAGCACAACGGGGCCCTTGAACACTGAAGCTTTCTTT	CASTTGPLNTEAFF
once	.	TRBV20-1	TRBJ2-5	TGCAGTGCTAGTATAGGGGCCGGGGAGACCCAGTACTTC	CSASIGAGETQYF
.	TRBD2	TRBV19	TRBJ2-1	TGTGCCAGTCGACTAGCGGGAGGGTATGAGCAGTTCTTC	CASRLAGGYEQFF